The table lists the clone carrying this TCR beta chain with many counts. RNA transcripts gave rise to amplified TCR beta CDR3 regions. HTBI primers drove first-round RT-PCR of the TCR CDR3. TCRdb processed the multiplex PCR reads anew with MiXCR; each CDR3 protein has one entry. This sample yields about 360,000 distinct CDR3 sequences, of which around an eighth are seen a single time; around 20% belongs to the top ten. The entry originates in a study of T cells in Graves' hyperthyroidism and ophthalmopathy. CDR1 is SGHRS and CDR2 is YFSETQ in the germline V gene. V was trimmed by 4 bases and J by 10 bases, leaving 6 bases between them. This CDR3 spans 10 amino acids. Exclusion of patients followed from uncontrolled infection, other autoimmune disease, pregnancy or lactation.

Sequenced: blood. The source of this sequence is a man under 40 with Graves' hyperthyroidism that later progressed to Graves' ophthalmopathy. The genes are TRBV5-1 and TRBJ2-1, with TRBD2 as a possible D gene (6 bases). The CDR3 sequence is CASSGGEQFF. Here the CDR3 DNA reads TGCGCCAGCAGCGGGGGGGAGCAGTTCTTC.